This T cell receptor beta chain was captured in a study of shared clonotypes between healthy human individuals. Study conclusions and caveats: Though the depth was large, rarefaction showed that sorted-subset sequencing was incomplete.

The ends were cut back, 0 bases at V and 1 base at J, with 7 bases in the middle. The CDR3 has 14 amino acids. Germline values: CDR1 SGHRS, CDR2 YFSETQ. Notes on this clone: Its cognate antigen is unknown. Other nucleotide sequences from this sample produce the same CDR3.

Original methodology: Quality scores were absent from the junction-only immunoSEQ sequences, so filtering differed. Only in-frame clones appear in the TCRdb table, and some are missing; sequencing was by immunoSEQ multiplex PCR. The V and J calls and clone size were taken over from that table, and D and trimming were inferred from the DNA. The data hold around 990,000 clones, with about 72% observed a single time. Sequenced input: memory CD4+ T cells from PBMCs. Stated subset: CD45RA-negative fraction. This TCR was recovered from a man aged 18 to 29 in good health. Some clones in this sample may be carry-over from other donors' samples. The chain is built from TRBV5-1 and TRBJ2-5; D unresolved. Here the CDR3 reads CASSLGDFQETQYF. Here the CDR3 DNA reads TGCGCCAGCAGCTTGGGTGACTTCCAAGAGACCCAGTACTTC. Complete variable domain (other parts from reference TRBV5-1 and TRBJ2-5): KAGVTQTPRYLIKTRGQQVTLSCSPISGHRSVSWYQQTPGQGLQFLFEYFSETQRNKGNFPGRFSGRQFSNSRSEMNVSTLELGDSALYLCASSLGDFQETQYFGPGTRLLVL.